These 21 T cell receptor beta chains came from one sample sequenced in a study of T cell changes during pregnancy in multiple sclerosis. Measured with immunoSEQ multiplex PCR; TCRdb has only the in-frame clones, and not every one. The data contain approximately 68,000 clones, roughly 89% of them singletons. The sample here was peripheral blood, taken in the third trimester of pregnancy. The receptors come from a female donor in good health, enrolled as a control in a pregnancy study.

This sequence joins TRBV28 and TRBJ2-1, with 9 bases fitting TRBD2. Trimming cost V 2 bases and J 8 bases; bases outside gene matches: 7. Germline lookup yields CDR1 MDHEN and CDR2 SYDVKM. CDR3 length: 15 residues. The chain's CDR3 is CASSLGGRAGDEQFF. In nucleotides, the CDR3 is TGTGCCAGCAGTTTAGGCGGGAGGGCCGGGGATGAGCAGTTCTTC.

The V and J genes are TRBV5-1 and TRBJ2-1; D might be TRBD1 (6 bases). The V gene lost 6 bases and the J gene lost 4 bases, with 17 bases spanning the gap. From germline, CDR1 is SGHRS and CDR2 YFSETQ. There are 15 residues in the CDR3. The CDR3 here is CASTRQAQSYNEQFF. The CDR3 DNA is TGCGCCAGCACCAGACAGGCACAATCGTACAATGAGCAGTTCTTC.

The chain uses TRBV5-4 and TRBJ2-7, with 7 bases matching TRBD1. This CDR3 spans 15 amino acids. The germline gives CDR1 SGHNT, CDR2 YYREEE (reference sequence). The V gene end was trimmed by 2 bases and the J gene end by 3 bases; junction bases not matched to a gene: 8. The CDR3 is CASSFDQGQLYEQYF. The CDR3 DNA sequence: TGTGCCAGCAGCTTTGATCAGGGACAGCTCTACGAGCAGTACTTC.

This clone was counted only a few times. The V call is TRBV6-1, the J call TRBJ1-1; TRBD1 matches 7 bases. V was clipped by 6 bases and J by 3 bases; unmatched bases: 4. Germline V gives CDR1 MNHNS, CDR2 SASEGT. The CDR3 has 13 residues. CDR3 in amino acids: CASRFTGDTEAFF. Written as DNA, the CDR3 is TGTGCCAGCAGATTTACAGGGGACACTGAAGCTTTCTTT.

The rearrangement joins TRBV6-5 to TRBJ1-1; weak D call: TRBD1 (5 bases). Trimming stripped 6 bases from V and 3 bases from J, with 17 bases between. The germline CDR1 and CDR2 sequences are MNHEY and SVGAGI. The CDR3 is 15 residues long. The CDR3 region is CASSYSGFFDTEAFF. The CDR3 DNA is TGTGCCAGCAGCTATTCAGGGTTTTTCGACACTGAAGCTTTCTTT.

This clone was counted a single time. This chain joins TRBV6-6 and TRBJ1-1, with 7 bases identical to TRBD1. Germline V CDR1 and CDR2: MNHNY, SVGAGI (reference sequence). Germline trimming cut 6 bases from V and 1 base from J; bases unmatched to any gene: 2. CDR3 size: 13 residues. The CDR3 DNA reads TGTGCCAGCAGCCGACAGGGGAACACTGAAGCTTTCTTT. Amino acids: CASSRQGNTEAFF.

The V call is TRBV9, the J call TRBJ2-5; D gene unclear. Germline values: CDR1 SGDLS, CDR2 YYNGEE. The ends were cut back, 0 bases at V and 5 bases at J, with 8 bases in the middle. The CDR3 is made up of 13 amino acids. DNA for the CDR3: TGTGCCAGCAGCGTAGCTACGGGTGAGACCCAGTACTTC. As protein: CASSVATGETQYF.

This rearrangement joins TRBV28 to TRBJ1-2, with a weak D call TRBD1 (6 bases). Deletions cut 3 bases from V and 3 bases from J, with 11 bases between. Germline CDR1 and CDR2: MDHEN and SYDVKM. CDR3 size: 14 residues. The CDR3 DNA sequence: TGTGCCAGCAGTTTCGGGGGGCTAGACTATGGCTACACCTTC. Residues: CASSFGGLDYGYTF.

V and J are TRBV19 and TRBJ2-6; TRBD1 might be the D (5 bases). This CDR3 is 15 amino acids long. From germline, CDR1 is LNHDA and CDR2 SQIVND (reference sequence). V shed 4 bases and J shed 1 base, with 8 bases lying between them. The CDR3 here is CASSTTGSGANVLTF. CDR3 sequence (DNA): TGTGCCAGTAGTACTACAGGATCTGGGGCCAACGTCCTGACTTTC.

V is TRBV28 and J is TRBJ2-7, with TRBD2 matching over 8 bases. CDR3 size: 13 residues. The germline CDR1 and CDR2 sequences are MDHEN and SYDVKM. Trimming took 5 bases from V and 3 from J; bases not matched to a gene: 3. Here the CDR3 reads CASSPGGIYEQYF. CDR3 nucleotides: TGTGCCAGCAGTCCGGGGGGGATCTACGAGCAGTACTTC. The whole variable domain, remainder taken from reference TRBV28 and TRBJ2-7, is DVKVTQSSRYLVKRTGEKVFLECVQDMDHENMFWYRQDPGLGLRLIYFSYDVKMKEKGDIPEGYSVSREKKERFSLILESASTNQTSMYLCASSPGGIYEQYFGPGTRLTVT.

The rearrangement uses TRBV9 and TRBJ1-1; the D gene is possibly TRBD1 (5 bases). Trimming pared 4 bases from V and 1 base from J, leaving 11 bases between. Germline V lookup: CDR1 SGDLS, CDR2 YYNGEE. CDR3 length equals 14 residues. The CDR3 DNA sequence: TGTGCCAGCAGCTCCAGGGTCGGGAACACTGAAGCTTTCTTT. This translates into CASSSRVGNTEAFF.

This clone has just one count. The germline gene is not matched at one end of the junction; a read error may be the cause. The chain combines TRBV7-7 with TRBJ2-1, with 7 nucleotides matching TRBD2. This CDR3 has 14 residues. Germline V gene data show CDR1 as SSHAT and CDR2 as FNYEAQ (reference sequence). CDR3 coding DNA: TGTGCTAGCAGCCCTGCGGGAGAGTACAATGAGCAGTTCTTC. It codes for CASSPAGEYNEQFF.

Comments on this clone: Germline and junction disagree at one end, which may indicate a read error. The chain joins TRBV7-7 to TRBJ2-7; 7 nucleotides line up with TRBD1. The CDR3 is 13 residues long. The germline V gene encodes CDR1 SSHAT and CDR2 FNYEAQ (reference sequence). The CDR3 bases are TGTGCTAGCAGCCCAGGGGGTAGGGGCGAGCAGTACTTC. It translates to CASSPGGRGEQYF.

CDR3 sequence: CASSSGQGHQPQHF. As DNA, the CDR3 is TGTGCCAGCAGCTCCGGACAGGGACATCAGCCCCAGCATTTT. This rearrangement joins TRBV7-9 to TRBJ1-5; TRBD1 matches at 8 bases. The CDR3 is 14 residues long. V dropped 4 bases and J dropped 5; count of bases not matched to a gene: 4. The germline CDR1 and CDR2 sequences are SEHNR and FQNEAQ (reference sequence).

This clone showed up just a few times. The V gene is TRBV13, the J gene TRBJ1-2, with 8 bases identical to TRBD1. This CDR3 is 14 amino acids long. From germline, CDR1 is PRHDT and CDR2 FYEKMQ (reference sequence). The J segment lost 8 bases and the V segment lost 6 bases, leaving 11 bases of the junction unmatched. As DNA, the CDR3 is TGTGCCAGCAGTTTTCAGGGGGCGTACGAAGGCTACACCTTC. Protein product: CASSFQGAYEGYTF. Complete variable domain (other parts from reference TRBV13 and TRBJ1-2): AAGVIQSPRHLIKEKRETATLKCYPIPRHDTVYWYQQGPGQDPQFLISFYEKMQSDKGSIPDRFSAQQFSDYHSELNMSSLELGDSALYFCASSFQGAYEGYTFGSGTRLTVV.

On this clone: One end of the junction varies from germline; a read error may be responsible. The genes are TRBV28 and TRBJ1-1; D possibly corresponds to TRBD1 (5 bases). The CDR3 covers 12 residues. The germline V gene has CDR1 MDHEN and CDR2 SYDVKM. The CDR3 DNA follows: TGTGCCAGCAGTTTCGGGGGTTTACAGGTCTTATTT. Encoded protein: CASSFGGLQVLF.

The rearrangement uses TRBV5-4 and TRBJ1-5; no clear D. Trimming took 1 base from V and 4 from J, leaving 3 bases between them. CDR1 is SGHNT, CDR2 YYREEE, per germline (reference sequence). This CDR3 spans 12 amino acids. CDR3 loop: CASSLLNQPQHF. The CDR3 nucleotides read TGTGCCAGCAGCTTGCTGAATCAGCCCCAGCATTTT.

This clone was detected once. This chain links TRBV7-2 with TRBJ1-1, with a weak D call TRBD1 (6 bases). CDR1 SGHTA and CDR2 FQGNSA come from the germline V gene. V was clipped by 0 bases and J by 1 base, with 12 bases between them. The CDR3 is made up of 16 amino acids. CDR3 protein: CASSLAADRWNTEAFF. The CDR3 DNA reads TGTGCCAGCAGCTTAGCAGCTGACAGGTGGAACACTGAAGCTTTCTTT.

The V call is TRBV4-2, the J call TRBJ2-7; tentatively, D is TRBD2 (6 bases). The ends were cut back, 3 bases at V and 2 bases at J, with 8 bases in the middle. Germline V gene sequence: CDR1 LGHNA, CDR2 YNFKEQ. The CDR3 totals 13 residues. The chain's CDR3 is CASSQGGAYEQYF. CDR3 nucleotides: TGTGCCAGCAGCCAGGGCGGGGCCTACGAGCAGTACTTC.

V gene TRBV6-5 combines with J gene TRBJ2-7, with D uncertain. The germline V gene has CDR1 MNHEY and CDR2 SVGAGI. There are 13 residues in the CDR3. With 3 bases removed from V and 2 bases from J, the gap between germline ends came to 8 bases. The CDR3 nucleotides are TGTGCCAGCAGTTATAAACCTACCTACGAGCAGTACTTC. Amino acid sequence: CASSYKPTYEQYF.

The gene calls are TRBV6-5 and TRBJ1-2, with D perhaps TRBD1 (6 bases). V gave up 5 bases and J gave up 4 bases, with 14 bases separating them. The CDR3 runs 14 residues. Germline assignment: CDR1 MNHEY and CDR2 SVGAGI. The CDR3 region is CASSAFGQTYGYTF. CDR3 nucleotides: TGTGCCAGCAGTGCCTTCGGACAGACCTATGGCTACACCTTC.